This T cell receptor beta chain was identified in a study of blood T cell repertoires in COVID-19. As for the study in general: The United States, Italy and Spain provided the acute and convalescent COVID-19 samples. The analysed material was cDNA or gDNA that came from T cells, B-cell-depleted T cells, or PBMCs.

As handled by the study authors: Scientists estimated how many nucleated cells there were by amplifying reference gene primers. The table came from immunoSEQ multiplex PCR; TCRdb's copy has only in-frame clones and leaves some out. From that table come the V and J calls and clone size; the DNA was used to work out D and trimming. The sample contains 100,000 to 150,000 clones, approximately 88% of which appear only once. Germline CDR1 ENHRY, CDR2 SYGVKD. This CDR3 has 15 residues. With 2 bases removed from V and 9 bases from J, the gap between germline ends came to 17 bases. The gene calls are TRBV10-3 and TRBJ2-1; tentative D call: TRBD1 (6 bases). This clonotype was sampled from an elderly woman with acute or convalescent COVID-19. Source material: peripheral blood. The CDR3 DNA reads as TGTGCCATCAGTGAGACCCGGGACACGGTGGGTGAGCAGTTCTTC. This gives the protein CAISETRDTVGEQFF.